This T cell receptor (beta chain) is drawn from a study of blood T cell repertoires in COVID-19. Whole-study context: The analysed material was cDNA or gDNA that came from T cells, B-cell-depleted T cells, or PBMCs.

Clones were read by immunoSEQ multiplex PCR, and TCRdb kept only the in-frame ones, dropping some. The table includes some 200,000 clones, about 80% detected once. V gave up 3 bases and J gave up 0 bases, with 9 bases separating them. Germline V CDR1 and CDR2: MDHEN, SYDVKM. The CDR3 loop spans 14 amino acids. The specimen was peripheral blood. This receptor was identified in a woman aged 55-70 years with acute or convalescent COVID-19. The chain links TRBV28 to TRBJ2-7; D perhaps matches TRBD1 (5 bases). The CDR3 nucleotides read TGTGCCAGCAGTTTCTCAGGGAACTCCTACGAGCAGTACTTC. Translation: CASSFSGNSYEQYF.